Shown below are 3 T cell receptor beta chains from a single sample sequenced in a study of T cell clones after liver transplantation. These receptors have no known antigen. Alloreactive TCRbeta sequences came from sequencing proliferating CFSE-low cells in the MLR. Data came from immunoSEQ multiplex PCR; TCRdb stores just in-frame clones and leaves some out. The sample yields about 5,800 clones, roughly 32% seen once. The sample consisted of CD4+ T cells from cultured PBMCs. The source is a human patient who received a liver transplant. Some T cells may be the graft donor's.

This clone rates as medium-sized (0.01 to 0.1%). The genes are TRBV7-9 and TRBJ1-4; possibly TRBD1 for D (6 bases). Germline V gene sequence: CDR1 SEHNR, CDR2 FQNEAQ (reference sequence). V lost 5 bases and J 0 bases, leaving 10 bases between the germline ends. This CDR3 comprises 15 residues. In DNA form, the CDR3 reads TGTGCCAGCAGCCCATACAGGGCAACTAATGAAAAACTGTTTTTT. Amino acid sequence: CASSPYRATNEKLFF.

In its sample, this clone is large. Within the sample, other DNA sequences also encode this same CDR3. CDR3 nucleotide sequence: TGTGCCAGCAGCTTGGGACTAGCGGGGGGCCGGGAGCTGTTTTTT. Amino acids: CASSLGLAGGRELFF. This chain connects TRBV11-1 to TRBJ2-2, with TRBD2 matching over 15 bases. This CDR3 spans 15 amino acids. Germline assignment: CDR1 SGHAT and CDR2 FQDESV (reference sequence). V was clipped by 3 bases and J by 9 bases; unmatched bases: 2.

This clone showed up just a few times. The chain links TRBV28 to TRBJ1-1, with 11 nucleotides matching TRBD1. V was clipped by 3 bases and J by 4 bases; unmatched bases: 7. The germline CDR1 and CDR2 sequences are MDHEN and SYDVKM. This CDR3 comprises 16 residues. The CDR3 sequence: CASSLLPGTGGTEAFF. CDR3 bases: TGTGCCAGCAGTTTGCTTCCGGGGACAGGGGGCACTGAAGCTTTCTTT.